This T cell receptor beta chain originates from a study of read filtering for tumor transcriptome and immune sequencing. Study background: Patients were some 16 male and approximately 15 female, mean age roughly 68 years, range about 45 to 85. R-ISS stage counts were eight or nine for I, about 15 for II, more than 5 for III.

This clonotype has at least ten counts. Molecular barcoded adaptors covering alpha/delta and beta/gamma chains were used on roughly 400 ng RNA. MiXCR, run by TCRdb on the reads, gives a single entry per CDR3 protein. The sample holds approximately 50,000 distinct CDR3 sequences, 20% to 25% seen once. J lost 9 bases, V lost 2 bases, and 6 bases had no gene match. Per germline, CDR1 DFQATT and CDR2 SNEGSKA (reference sequence). This CDR3 region has 15 residues. Sequencing used a population of CD138-negative cells sorted from bone marrow. This TCR came from a donor at least 40 years old with multiple myeloma. V gene TRBV20-1 combines with J gene TRBJ2-1; 14 bases are a match to TRBD2. CDR3 region: CSARQTGLAGVEQFF. In nucleotides, the CDR3 is TGCAGTGCTAGACAGACGGGACTAGCGGGAGTTGAGCAGTTCTTC.